Listed below are T cell receptor beta chains from one sample, sequenced in a study of blood T cells in healthy people across ages. TCRdb reprocessed the 5' RACE reads via MiXCR and lists one record per CDR3 protein. The table records roughly 640,000 distinct CDR3 sequences, approximately 30% of them present only once. The sample was blood. Source of these receptors: a woman aged 80 or older in good health. Each CDR3 is given with its conserved first and last residue. A D gene is named only where the DNA matches it firmly. Size is stated for part of the rows, as once, few or many counts, or as a class when the clone is expanded.

CDR3	DNA	D	size	J	V
CSARDLHSNQPQHF	TGCAGTGCTAGAGATTTGCATTCCAATCAGCCCCAGCATTTT	-	-	TRBJ1-5	TRBV20-1
CATRTMAETQYF	TGTGCCACCAGGACAATGGCGGAGACCCAGTACTTC	-	many	TRBJ2-5	TRBV10-3
CASRAGTQYF	TGTGCCAGCAGGGCCGGTACGCAGTATTTT	-	many	TRBJ2-3	TRBV7-9
CASSRTSGGLSYEQYF	TGTGCCAGCAGCCGAACCTCAGGGGGCCTTTCCTACGAGCAGTACTTC	TRBD1	many	TRBJ2-7	TRBV12-3/TRBV12-4
CASSPRPGEAYNEQFF	TGTGCCAGCAGCCCGCGCCCTGGGGAGGCGTACAATGAGCAGTTCTTC	-	few	TRBJ2-1	TRBV7-3
CSAEPTGVNEKLFF	TGCAGTGCCGAACCGACAGGGGTTAATGAAAAACTGTTTTTT	TRBD1	many	TRBJ1-4	TRBV20-1
CAISDDPTGNYGYTF	TGTGCCATCAGTGACGACCCGACAGGGAACTATGGCTACACCTTC	TRBD1	-	TRBJ1-2	TRBV10-3
CASSLAGGPVDTQYF	TGTGCCAGCAGTTTAGCGGGGGGGCCGGTAGATACGCAGTATTTT	-	many	TRBJ2-3	TRBV12-3/TRBV12-4
CASRPEGQGPNEQFF	TGTGCCAGCAGGCCCGAGGGACAGGGCCCCAATGAGCAGTTCTTC	TRBD1	many	TRBJ2-1	TRBV6-2/TRBV6-3
CASSSLGQRTEAFF	TGTGCCAGCAGTTCTCTCGGACAGCGCACTGAAGCTTTCTTT	-	many	TRBJ1-1	TRBV12-3/TRBV12-4
CASSSGVSWMNTEAFF	TGTGCCAGCAGTTCAGGGGTTTCTTGGATGAACACTGAAGCTTTCTTT	-	-	TRBJ1-1	TRBV6-5
CASLGFDPTRNYGIYEQYF	TGTGCCAGCCTCGGATTTGACCCGACTCGGAACTACGGGATCTACGAGCAGTACTTC	-	-	TRBJ2-7	TRBV3-1
CASRRQENSNQPQHF	TGTGCCAGCAGGCGACAGGAGAATAGCAATCAGCCCCAGCATTTT	-	-	TRBJ1-5	TRBV7-9
CASTGGGTPYGYTF	TGTGCCAGCACCGGAGGAGGAACCCCCTATGGCTACACCTTC	-	few	TRBJ1-2	TRBV28
CASSVSGTVTQYF	TGCGCCAGCAGCGTTAGCGGCACGGTTACGCAGTATTTT	-	once	TRBJ2-3	TRBV4-3
CASREGGAGDGYTF	TGTGCCAGCAGGGAAGGGGGCGCAGGGGATGGCTACACCTTC	TRBD1	many	TRBJ1-2	TRBV14
CASRPPSGSSYNEQFF	TGTGCCAGCAGACCCCCTAGCGGGAGCTCCTACAATGAGCAGTTCTTC	TRBD2	-	TRBJ2-1	TRBV12-3/TRBV12-4
CASGGDHGYTF	TGTGCCAGCGGAGGAGACCATGGCTACACCTTC	-	many	TRBJ1-2	TRBV2
CASSPTYRVLAVNEQFF	TGCGCCAGCAGCCCGACTTACAGGGTACTAGCCGTCAATGAGCAGTTCTTC	-	many	TRBJ2-1	TRBV4-3
CSVRTGGGTGERFF	TGCAGCGTTAGAACAGGGGGCGGCACCGGGGAGCGGTTTTTT	TRBD1	-	TRBJ2-2	TRBV29-1
CATSDPRTGGPDTQYF	TGTGCCACCAGTGATCCGCGGACAGGGGGACCAGATACGCAGTATTTT	TRBD1	-	TRBJ2-3	TRBV24-1
CASSLGYLDRGPGEQFF	TGCGCCAGCAGCTTGGGATATTTGGACAGGGGTCCAGGTGAGCAGTTCTTC	TRBD1	many	TRBJ2-1	TRBV5-1
CASSLNGGRGHTQYF	TGTGCCAGCAGCTTAAATGGAGGGAGGGGTCATACGCAGTATTTT	TRBD2	-	TRBJ2-3	TRBV7-2
CASRIRDHPLHEQFF	TGTGCCAGCAGGATCCGGGACCACCCCTTGCATGAGCAGTTCTTC	-	many	TRBJ2-1	TRBV27
CSVEDLLAGLDYGYTF	TGCAGCGTTGAAGATCTTCTGGCAGGTTTGGACTATGGCTACACCTTC	-	many	TRBJ1-2	TRBV29-1
CASSPGTGLFGQYF	TGTGCCAGCAGCCCCGGGACAGGGTTGTTCGGGCAGTACTTC	TRBD1	-	TRBJ2-5	TRBV27
CAGSGRLAGGPGELFF	TGTGCCGGCAGTGGAAGACTAGCGGGGGGTCCCGGGGAGCTGTTTTTT	TRBD2	-	TRBJ2-2	TRBV12-3/TRBV12-4
CASSLGLRTAEDIQYF	TGTGCCAGCAGTCTTGGTTTAAGGACAGCCGAAGACATTCAGTACTTC	-	many	TRBJ2-4	TRBV12-3/TRBV12-4
CASSLDRQGSQYF	TGTGCCAGCAGCTTAGATAGGCAGGGGTCGCAGTATTTT	-	many	TRBJ2-3	TRBV11-3
CASSYQGNYGYTF	TGTGCCAGCAGTTACCAAGGGAACTATGGCTACACCTTC	-	many	TRBJ1-2	TRBV6-2/TRBV6-3
CAISGPGTYYGYTF	TGTGCCATCAGTGGCCCCGGGACGTACTATGGCTACACCTTC	-	-	TRBJ1-2	TRBV10-3
CAWSVNGGWRDNQPQHF	TGTGCCTGGAGTGTAAATGGCGGCTGGCGGGACAATCAGCCCCAGCATTTT	-	many	TRBJ1-5	TRBV30
CASSQFTGNEQFF	TGCGCCAGCAGCCAATTTACCGGCAATGAGCAGTTCTTC	-	many	TRBJ2-1	TRBV4-3
CSADDRGDRELFF	TGCAGTGCAGACGACAGGGGGGACAGGGAGCTGTTTTTT	TRBD1	few	TRBJ2-2	TRBV20-1
CASSILGGAEQYF	TGTGCCAGCAGCATCCTAGGGGGGGCCGAGCAGTACTTC	-	many	TRBJ2-7	TRBV7-8
CASSLRTGTYNEQYF	TGTGCCAGCAGCTTAAGGACAGGGACCTACAATGAGCAGTACTTC	TRBD1	-	TRBJ2-7	TRBV7-8
CASSPTVGNTIYF	TGTGCCAGCAGCCCGACAGTGGGAAACACCATATATTTT	-	-	TRBJ1-3	TRBV7-2
CASAAGSTDTQYF	TGCGCCAGCGCTGCAGGAAGCACAGATACGCAGTATTTT	-	-	TRBJ2-3	TRBV4-3
CASSLSQGIANTQYF	TGTGCCAGCAGCTTAAGTCAGGGGATTGCGAATACGCAGTATTTT	-	many	TRBJ2-3	TRBV6-1
CASSRGLASGNEQYF	TGTGCCAGCAGCCGCGGACTAGCCTCTGGGAATGAGCAGTACTTC	TRBD2	-	TRBJ2-7	TRBV6-6
CASRGSGGSRGTDTQYF	TGCGCCAGCAGGGGTAGCGGGGGCTCGAGGGGGACAGATACGCAGTATTTT	TRBD2	many	TRBJ2-3	TRBV10-2
CAWSSGDSYNSPLHF	TGTGCCTGGAGTAGCGGAGACTCCTATAATTCACCCCTCCACTTT	-	-	TRBJ1-6	TRBV30
CASSDEGTSPLGELFF	TGTGCCAGCAGCGATGAAGGGACTTCCCCACTCGGGGAGCTGTTTTTT	-	-	TRBJ2-2	TRBV9
CSASRLAGNPFTDTQYF	TGCAGTGCTAGTAGGCTAGCGGGGAATCCGTTCACAGATACGCAGTATTTT	TRBD2	many	TRBJ2-3	TRBV20-1
CASSPSLTGAIDEQYF	TGCGCCAGCAGCCCAAGTCTCACAGGGGCGATCGACGAGCAGTACTTC	TRBD1	many	TRBJ2-7	TRBV5-1
CASTWSRYNEQFF	TGTGCCAGCACCTGGTCCCGATACAATGAGCAGTTCTTC	-	many	TRBJ2-1	TRBV2
CAIRPQGDGNTIYF	TGTGCCATCAGACCCCAGGGGGATGGAAACACCATATATTTT	TRBD1	-	TRBJ1-3	TRBV10-3
CASSSRQLNTEAFF	TGTGCCAGCAGCTCCCGCCAGCTGAACACTGAAGCTTTCTTT	-	many	TRBJ1-1	TRBV7-2
CASSHPTGVIQYF	TGTGCCAGCAGTCATCCGACGGGGGTCATTCAGTACTTC	-	many	TRBJ2-4	TRBV6-2/TRBV6-3
CASSLPGINEKLFF	TGTGCCAGCAGCCTTCCAGGGATTAATGAAAAACTGTTTTTT	-	many	TRBJ1-4	TRBV12-3/TRBV12-4
CASTPTSGGANTGELFF	TGTGCCAGCACCCCAACTAGCGGGGGGGCGAACACCGGGGAGCTGTTTTTT	TRBD2	-	TRBJ2-2	TRBV12-3/TRBV12-4
CASSLELVLGEKLFF	TGCGCCAGCAGCTTGGAGCTGGTTTTAGGTGAAAAACTGTTTTTT	-	many	TRBJ1-4	TRBV5-1
CASSLEWGGSTDTQYF	TGCGCCAGCAGCTTGGAATGGGGGGGGAGCACAGATACGCAGTATTTT	TRBD2	many	TRBJ2-3	TRBV5-1